Below, 25 T cell receptor beta chains from the same sample are listed, as sequenced in a study of blood T cell repertoires in COVID-19. Some clones are missing from TCRdb's copy, which holds only in-frame ones; the method was immunoSEQ multiplex PCR. The sample has roughly 180,000 clones, about 82% seen once. Sequences were obtained from PBMCs or T cells enriched from blood (not recorded which). The receptors derive from a woman aged 25 to 39 who had recovered from COVID-19.

This clone has a single count. The chain employs TRBV5-3 and TRBJ2-5; the match to TRBD2 covers 8 bases. Being an ORF, TRBV5-3 has a function that is uncertain. Trimming took 4 bases from V and 1 from J; bases not matched to a gene: 18. The CDR3 totals 19 residues. The CDR3 here is CARSRQGTSLAAPQETQYF. The CDR3 nucleotides are TGTGCCAGAAGCCGACAAGGGACCTCACTAGCGGCCCCCCAAGAGACCCAGTACTTC.

The chain uses TRBV3-1 (or the pseudogene TRBV3-2) and TRBJ2-3; D unclear. CDR3 size: 13 residues. Trimming removed 3 bases at V and 6 bases at J, with 10 bases between. Germline CDR1 and CDR2: LGHDT and YNNKEL (reference sequence). In DNA, the CDR3 is TGTGCCAGCAGCCAGCCCCTAACCGATACGCAGTATTTT. The encoded protein is CASSQPLTDTQYF.

The chain recombines TRBV6-1 with TRBJ1-3, with a tentative D call TRBD1 (6 bases). CDR1 is MNHNS, CDR2 SASEGT, per germline. There are 17 residues in the CDR3. Trimming stripped 4 bases from V and 0 bases from J, with 16 bases between. The CDR3 protein is CASSVGTNSLSGNTIYF. Here the CDR3 DNA reads TGTGCCAGCAGTGTAGGGACAAACTCTCTCTCTGGAAACACCATATATTTT.

The sample holds one count of this clone. V gene TRBV28 combines with J gene TRBJ1-4; the D is unclear. The V end was cut by 3 bases, the J end by 0 bases, with 5 bases between. Germline-derived CDR1 and CDR2 are MDHEN and SYDVKM. This CDR3 region has 14 residues. The CDR3 is CASSLASTNEKLFF. DNA of the CDR3: TGTGCCAGCAGTTTGGCCTCAACTAATGAAAAACTGTTTTTT.

V usage is TRBV20-1 and J usage is TRBJ2-3, with D possibly TRBD1 on 6 matching bases. V was trimmed by 5 bases and J by 6 bases, leaving 6 bases between them. Germline V gene lookup returns CDR1 DFQATT and CDR2 SNEGSKA (reference sequence). This CDR3 contains 10 residues. CDR3 coding DNA: TGCAGTGCTCAGGGGGATACGCAGTATTTT. Its protein is CSAQGDTQYF.

The chain carries TRBV15 and TRBJ1-5; D ambiguous. The CDR3 totals 14 residues. Trimming cost V 8 bases and J 6 bases, with 17 bases left between them. Germline V CDR1 and CDR2: LNHNV, YYDKDF (reference sequence). The CDR3 is CATGPRGGGQPQHF. As DNA, the CDR3 is TGTGCCACCGGTCCTCGGGGTGGCGGTCAGCCCCAGCATTTT. The complete variable domain, with remaining parts taken from reference TRBV15 and TRBJ1-5, reads DAMVIQNPRYQVTQFGKPVTLSCSQTLNHNVMYWYQQKSSQAPKLLFHYYDKDFNNEADTPDNFQSRRPNTSFCFLDIRSPGLGDTAMYLCATGPRGGGQPQHFGDGTRLSIL.

This clone has only a few counts. This chain links TRBV28 with TRBJ1-1; D gene unclear. The CDR3 runs 15 residues. The V end was cut by 8 bases, the J end by 2 bases, with 18 bases between. In germline, CDR1 is MDHEN, CDR2 SYDVKM. For the CDR3, the DNA is TGTGCCAGCCTGGAGGGCGCGAGACTCAACACTGAAGCTTTCTTT. Residues: CASLEGARLNTEAFF.

The gene calls are TRBV29-1 and TRBJ2-5, with 10 bases that match TRBD2. The CDR3 is made up of 12 amino acids. From germline, CDR1 is SQVTM and CDR2 ANQGSEA. Unmatched junction bases numbered 3, after V lost 7 bases and J lost 4 bases. The CDR3 sequence is CSGASGRETQYF. The DNA for the CDR3 is TGCAGCGGGGCTAGCGGGAGAGAGACCCAGTACTTC.

The CDR3 DNA follows: TGTGCCAGTAGTATAGATTTGGGGAGGGCCACTTACAATGAGCAGTTCTTC. Amino acids: CASSIDLGRATYNEQFF. The chain carries TRBV19 and TRBJ2-1, with 7 nucleotides matching TRBD2. The CDR3 runs to 17 residues. CDR1 is LNHDA and CDR2 is SQIVND in the germline V gene (reference sequence). V was pared by 0 bases and J by 4 bases, with 9 bases of the junction left unmatched.

This clone was counted between two and nine times. The V gene is TRBV28, the J gene TRBJ2-7; 9 bases align to TRBD1. The germline CDR1 and CDR2 sequences are MDHEN and SYDVKM. V gave up 6 bases and J gave up 0 bases; unmatched junction bases: 3. The CDR3 runs to 14 residues. In DNA, the CDR3 is TGTGCCAGCAGGAGACAGGGGGACTCCTACGAGCAGTACTTC. It is translated as CASRRQGDSYEQYF.

The chain uses TRBV4-1 and TRBJ1-6, with 8 bases identical to TRBD1. Germline CDR1 reads MGHRA; CDR2 reads YSYEKL. CDR3 length: 18 residues. The trim removed 0 bases at V and 10 bases at J, leaving 14 bases unmatched. DNA for the CDR3: TGCGCCAGCAGCCAAGATGATGTAAGGACAGGGATTAGATCACCCCTCCACTTT. Its translation is CASSQDDVRTGIRSPLHF.

The V gene is TRBV5-1, the J gene TRBJ2-7, with 13 bases lining up with TRBD2. CDR1 SGHRS and CDR2 YFSETQ come from the germline V gene. Trimming at V came to 4 bases and at J to 6 bases, leaving 4 bases not matched to a gene. This CDR3 spans 14 amino acids. The CDR3 spells CASSTGTSGIEQYF. The CDR3 DNA sequence: TGCGCCAGCAGCACCGGGACTAGCGGGATCGAGCAGTACTTC. The whole variable domain, filled in from reference TRBV5-1 and TRBJ2-7, reads KAGVTQTPRYLIKTRGQQVTLSCSPISGHRSVSWYQQTPGQGLQFLFEYFSETQRNKGNFPGRFSGRQFSNSRSEMNVSTLELGDSALYLCASSTGTSGIEQYFGPGTRLTVT.

The chain is built from TRBV18 and TRBJ1-5, with D maybe TRBD1 (5 bases). Germline CDR1 and CDR2: KGHSH and LQKENI. The CDR3 totals 16 residues. Deletions cut 3 bases from V and 2 bases from J, with 14 bases between. This CDR3 is CASSPSGGGGNQPQHF. CDR3 in DNA: TGTGCCAGCTCACCTTCGGGGGGAGGAGGCAATCAGCCCCAGCATTTT. The full variable domain, completed using reference TRBV18 and TRBJ1-5, is NAGVMQNPRHLVRRRGQEARLRCSPMKGHSHVYWYRQLPEEGLKFMVYLQKENIIDESGMPKERFSAEFPKEGPSILRIQQVVRGDSAAYFCASSPSGGGGNQPQHFGDGTRLSIL.

This chain connects TRBV5-5 to TRBJ2-7; TRBD1 is a possible D gene (6 bases). The V and J ends lost 1 base and 3 bases respectively, with 14 bases between them. The CDR3 contains 15 residues. Germline assignment: CDR1 SGHKS and CDR2 YYEKEE (reference sequence). The CDR3 loop reads CASSLYGTILYEQYF. CDR3 sequence (DNA): TGTGCCAGCAGCTTGTACGGGACAATCCTCTACGAGCAGTACTTC.

The J gene is TRBJ1-1, the V gene TRBV6-5; TRBD1 might be the D (6 bases). This CDR3 has 14 amino acids. Germline CDR1 is MNHEY and CDR2 is SVGAGI. V was cut by 6 bases and J by 2 bases, with 13 bases left in between. CDR3 sequence (DNA): TGTGCCAGCAGGGCAGGGGTAAGAAACACTGAAGCTTTCTTT. Amino acids: CASRAGVRNTEAFF.

This clone showed up just a few times. The rearrangement uses TRBV7-9 and TRBJ2-7; D gene unclear. This CDR3 region has 11 residues. Germline-derived CDR1 and CDR2 are SEHNR and FQNEAQ (reference sequence). V was cut by 2 bases and J by 6 bases, with 5 bases left in between. CDR3 coding DNA: TGTGCCAGCAGCTTACTATCCGAGCAGTACTTC. It translates to CASSLLSEQYF.

The V and J genes are TRBV7-9 and TRBJ1-2; D uncertain. The V end lost 1 base, the J end lost 3 bases, and 9 bases lay between the germline ends. The germline V gene has CDR1 SEHNR and CDR2 FQNEAQ (reference sequence). This CDR3 has 14 amino acids. The CDR3 sequence is CASSLEREDYGYTF. The CDR3 coding sequence is TGTGCCAGCAGCTTAGAGCGGGAGGACTATGGCTACACCTTC.

This chain joins TRBV3-1 (or the pseudogene TRBV3-2) and TRBJ2-2; TRBD2 matches 9 bases. V shed 4 bases and J 2 bases; nucleotides not matched to a gene: 5. The CDR3 totals 16 residues. Per germline, CDR1 LGHDT and CDR2 YNNKEL (reference sequence). CDR3 region: CASSRPLAGNTGELFF. DNA for the CDR3: TGTGCCAGCAGCCGACCCCTAGCGGGAAACACCGGGGAGCTGTTTTTT.

The V call is TRBV20-1, the J call TRBJ2-1; 7 bases line up with TRBD1. Germline assignment: CDR1 DFQATT and CDR2 SNEGSKA (reference sequence). This CDR3 has 16 amino acids. J lost 2 bases, V lost 3 bases, and 10 bases had no gene match. Here the CDR3 reads CSASYPGGQPYNEQFF. The CDR3 region has the DNA TGCAGTGCTAGTTACCCTGGGGGACAGCCCTACAATGAGCAGTTCTTC.

The rearrangement joins TRBV13 to TRBJ2-7, with a possible D match to TRBD1 (5 bases). The germline gives CDR1 PRHDT, CDR2 FYEKMQ (reference sequence). This CDR3 is built from 16 residues. V was cut by 5 bases and J by 3 bases, with 20 bases left in between. As DNA, the CDR3 is TGTGCCAGCAGCCATAATTTCAGGGCGAAGCGCTACGAGCAGTACTTC. This encodes CASSHNFRAKRYEQYF.

The chain links TRBV27 to TRBJ1-1, with 8 bases aligning to TRBD1. The CDR3 extends over 14 amino acids. CDR1 MNHEY and CDR2 SMNVEV come from the germline V gene (reference sequence). After removal of 2 bases from V and 3 bases from J, the junction contained 2 bases not matched to a gene. CDR3 DNA sequence: TGTGCCAGCAGTTTAGGACAGGGATACACTGAAGCTTTCTTT. It yields the protein CASSLGQGYTEAFF.

V is TRBV19 and J is TRBJ2-3; TRBD2 matches at 10 bases. This CDR3 is built from 16 residues. Germline V gene sequence: CDR1 LNHDA, CDR2 SQIVND (reference sequence). Trimming took 4 bases from V and 3 from J; bases not matched to a gene: 7. In nucleotides, the CDR3 is TGTGCCAGTAGTACCCGCCTAGCGGGAGATACAGATACGCAGTATTTT. Encoded protein: CASSTRLAGDTDTQYF.

The rearrangement links TRBV4-1 to TRBJ2-7; 7 positions agree with TRBD2. V was pared by 4 bases and J by 4 bases, with 4 bases of the junction left unmatched. The CDR3 runs to 13 residues. CDR1 MGHRA and CDR2 YSYEKL come from the germline V gene. The CDR3 sequence is CASSPREEYEQYF. In DNA form, the CDR3 reads TGCGCCAGCAGCCCCCGGGAGGAGTACGAGCAGTACTTC.

The genes are TRBV3-1 (or the pseudogene TRBV3-2) and TRBJ2-1, with 9 nucleotides matching TRBD1. There are 12 residues in the CDR3. The V gene end was trimmed by 6 bases and the J gene end by 12 bases; junction bases not matched to a gene: 6. Germline loops: CDR1 LGHDT, CDR2 YNNKEL (reference sequence). The CDR3 bases are TGTGCCAGCAGGGAAGGGACAGGGACGCAGTTCTTC. Translated: CASREGTGTQFF.

This chain joins TRBV5-1 and TRBJ2-4; 9 nucleotides match TRBD1. Per the germline V gene, CDR1 is SGHRS and CDR2 is YFSETQ. The CDR3 totals 15 residues. V gave up 0 bases and J gave up 8 bases; unmatched junction bases: 6. This CDR3 is CASSLGGTGSDIQYF. DNA for the CDR3: TGCGCCAGCAGCTTGGGCGGGACAGGGTCGGACATTCAGTACTTC. The full variable domain, rest sourced from reference TRBV5-1 and TRBJ2-4, is KAGVTQTPRYLIKTRGQQVTLSCSPISGHRSVSWYQQTPGQGLQFLFEYFSETQRNKGNFPGRFSGRQFSNSRSEMNVSTLELGDSALYLCASSLGGTGSDIQYFGAGTRLSVL.